A selection of T cell receptor beta chains follows, all from one sample in a study of T cells expressing NK-cell markers. TCRdb reprocessed the 5' RACE reads and reports one entry per CDR3 protein, with no DNA. The sample includes over 120,000 distinct CDR3 sequences. The sequenced material came from blood T cells: a sorted CD56 or NKG2C T cell subset, CD4+ or CD8+ T cells, or bulk PBMC T cells (not recorded which). The source of these receptors is a man aged 18 to 29 in good health. Each CDR3 is given with its conserved first and last residue.

CASSQDEGSSFPTEAFF,TRBV4-1,TRBJ1-1
CASSRRDRPIEQYF,TRBV6-1,TRBJ2-7
CASSDYGTSGSNEQFF,TRBV11-3,TRBJ2-1
CASSLKTGTHEQFF,TRBV5-4,TRBJ2-1
CASSQQIQGPANTGELFF,TRBV23-1,TRBJ2-2
CASSLGDYTDTQYF,TRBV5-1,TRBJ2-3
CASSGWGNEQFF,TRBV25-1,TRBJ2-1
CASSFSGNKNIQYF,TRBV5-4,TRBJ2-4
CASSLAGTSGSWTYEQYF,TRBV27,TRBJ2-7
CASSWTSGSSYEQYF,TRBV6-2/TRBV6-3,TRBJ2-7
CASSFTTESANTGELFF,TRBV5-6,TRBJ2-2
CASRVSGEVSYNEQFF,TRBV19,TRBJ2-1
CASTPGLLGEQFF,TRBV6-2/TRBV6-3,TRBJ2-1
CSAPVRVSYNEQFF,TRBV20-1,TRBJ2-1
CAIKLDRKGTEAFF,TRBV12-3/TRBV12-4,TRBJ1-1
CASSYSRGNEQFF,TRBV6-5,TRBJ2-1
CASSDGLRTEAFF,TRBV6-4,TRBJ1-1
CASSHRDTLNTEAFF,TRBV2,TRBJ1-1
CASSLAGGRAGTYNEQFF,TRBV12-3/TRBV12-4,TRBJ2-1
CSVFRLGFATDTQYF,TRBV29-1,TRBJ2-3
CASSSTSGTWLAYEQFF,TRBV12-3/TRBV12-4,TRBJ2-1
CASSEAGAWPQHF,TRBV6-1,TRBJ1-5
CSARKGLAGGPWNYNEQFF,TRBV20-1,TRBJ2-1
CASSVIQGAGNEQFF,TRBV9,TRBJ2-1
CSAILGDSVYNEQFF,TRBV20-1,TRBJ2-1
CASSHRDWLNNEQFF,TRBV2,TRBJ2-1
CAWSVLQRQGSHEQYF,TRBV30,TRBJ2-7
CASSDFLGANQPQHF,TRBV6-1,TRBJ1-5
CASSLSASGSTDTQYF,TRBV27,TRBJ2-3